Below, 19 T cell receptor beta chains from the same sample are listed, as sequenced in a study of regulatory T cells in long-lasting Graves disease. This sample's time point: newly diagnosed GD, antithyroid drugs for less than 3 months. Researchers made the TCR library from RNA that was extracted from PBMCs. Investigators prepared the TCR beta libraries by applying iRepertoire HTBI primers and Arm-PCR of CDR3 regions. TCRdb re-analysed the multiplex PCR reads in MiXCR, keeping a single row per CDR3 protein. The data show some 560,000 distinct CDR3 sequences, with 15% to 20% seen just once and about 25% held by the top ten. These records were also assigned to another study, of T cells in Graves' hyperthyroidism and ophthalmopathy.

This material consisted of peripheral blood mononuclear cells (PBMCs), taken at new diagnosis, from a patient treated with antithyroid drugs. These receptors were collected from a woman between 40 and 65 years old with Graves disease.

This clonotype came up many times. This chain links TRBV6-2 or TRBV6-3 with TRBJ1-4, with D possibly being TRBD1 (5 bases). Per germline, CDR1 MNHEY and CDR2 SVGEGT. The CDR3 contains 15 residues. Trimming took 0 bases from V and 8 from J, leaving 13 bases between them. CDR3 region: CASSYSGGLTEKLFF. DNA for the CDR3: TGTGCCAGCAGTTACTCGGGGGGTCTAACGGAAAAACTGTTTTTT.

This clonotype appeared once. The gene calls are TRBV20-1 and TRBJ2-3, with D perhaps TRBD1 (6 bases). The DNA end lines up better with TRBJ1-5; the J call may be wrong. The CDR3 has 15 residues. Germline values: CDR1 DFQATT, CDR2 SNEGSKA (reference sequence). CDR3 protein: CSARDAGRDTDTQHF. The DNA of the CDR3 is TGCAGTGCTAGAGATGCGGGCCGGGACACAGATACGCAGCATTTT.

On this clonotype: Here the CDR3 omits its conserved ending phenylalanine or tryptophan, so a read error is the likely source. The chain links TRBV12-3 or TRBV12-4 to TRBJ1-3; no clear D gene. Deletions cut 6 bases from V and 5 bases from J, with 8 bases between. The CDR3 is 12 residues long. The CDR3 region has the DNA TGTGCCAGCAGCCCGTGGAGAAACACCATATATTCT. This codes for CASSPWRNTIYS.

This chain links TRBV6-2 or TRBV6-3 with TRBJ1-5; TRBD1 agrees at 10 bases. V was pared by 8 bases and J by 5 bases, with 15 bases of the junction left unmatched. Per germline, CDR1 MNHEY and CDR2 SVGEGT. CDR3 length: 17 amino acids. CDR3 sequence reads: CASLKGQGIGFDQPQHF. The CDR3 DNA reads as TGTGCCAGCTTAAAGGGACAGGGGATCGGCTTTGATCAGCCCCAGCATTTT.

This clonotype was seen ten or more times. The chain carries TRBV6-1 and TRBJ2-1, with D hard to call. V was cut by 6 bases and J by 0 bases, with 6 bases left in between. The germline V gene encodes CDR1 MNHNS and CDR2 SASEGT. The CDR3 is 13 residues long. This CDR3 is CASRGLSYNEQFF. The CDR3 DNA is TGTGCCAGCAGGGGCCTCTCCTACAATGAGCAGTTCTTC.

The sample holds many counts of this clonotype. The chain uses TRBV12-3 or TRBV12-4 and TRBJ2-7; D may correspond to TRBD1 or TRBD2 (6 bases each). V lost 2 bases to trimming and J lost 6 bases, with 14 bases between them. CDR3 size: 14 residues. The CDR3 loop reads CASSLSPRGREQYF. The CDR3 bases are TGTGCCAGCAGTTTATCCCCCCGGGGGCGCGAGCAGTACTTC.

This clonotype was picked up many times. The chain joins TRBV19 to TRBJ2-1; D uncertain. V was pared by 9 bases and J by 9 bases, with 12 bases between. The germline V gene encodes CDR1 LNHDA and CDR2 SQIVND (reference sequence). The CDR3 has 11 amino acids. CDR3 loop: CASSTNGEQFF. DNA of the CDR3: TGTGCCAGCAGCACGAATGGTGAGCAGTTCTTC.

This clonotype was seen repeatedly, ten times or more. The rearrangement links TRBV7-9 to TRBJ1-5; weak D call: TRBD1 (6 bases). This CDR3 comprises 13 residues. Trimming cost V 6 bases and J 4 bases, with 10 bases left between them. The germline CDR1 and CDR2 sequences are SEHNR and FQNEAQ (reference sequence). CDR3 sequence: CASSSTGNQPQHF. CDR3 bases: TGTGCCAGCAGTTCCACAGGGAATCAGCCCCAGCATTTT.

This clonotype was seen ten or more times. The V call is TRBV5-6, the J call TRBJ2-1, with D possibly called TRBD1 or TRBD2 (5 bases each). Trimming took 4 bases from V and 12 from J, leaving 11 bases between them. Per the germline V gene, CDR1 is SGHDT and CDR2 is YYEEEE. This CDR3 region has 11 residues. Here the CDR3 reads CASSQGVVQFF. CDR3 sequence (DNA): TGTGCCAGCAGCCAGGGAGTCGTGCAGTTCTTC.

This clonotype was detected only a few times. The chain recombines TRBV30 with TRBJ1-1; D gene uncertain. The V end lost 4 bases, the J end lost 1 base, and 13 bases lay between the germline ends. This CDR3 region has 14 residues. The V gene's germline CDR1 is GTSNPN and CDR2 SVGIG (reference sequence). The CDR3 DNA follows: TGTGCCTGGACCCACCCCGAGGGGAACACTGAAGCTTTCTTT. Protein: CAWTHPEGNTEAFF.

In regard to this clonotype: A much larger clone lies a single base off, so this may be a read error. The V call is TRBV2, the J call TRBJ1-1, with a weak D call TRBD1 (6 bases). The V gene lost 7 bases and the J gene lost 6 bases, with 15 bases spanning the gap. CDR3 length: 13 amino acids. The germline CDR1 and CDR2 sequences are SNHLY and FYNNEI. CDR3 sequence: CASMMRQEAEAFF. CDR3 bases: TGTGCCAGCATGATGAGACAGGAGGCTGAAGCTTTCTTT.

This clonotype was seen a handful of times. The J gene is TRBJ2-1, the V gene TRBV12-5; possible D gene TRBD2, 6 bases. Germline V lookup: CDR1 LGHNT, CDR2 FRNRAP. V was shortened by 5 bases and J by 5 bases, with 16 bases between the two germline ends. The CDR3 spans 15 residues. Here the CDR3 reads CASGPFSGSHNEQFF. As DNA, the CDR3 is TGTGCTAGTGGTCCTTTTAGCGGTTCCCACAATGAGCAGTTCTTC.

The sample holds a few counts of this clonotype. V usage is TRBV28 and J usage is TRBJ1-4, with D maybe TRBD1 (6 bases). The CDR3 loop spans 16 amino acids. Looked up from germline, CDR1 is MDHEN and CDR2 is SYDVKM. With 6 bases removed from V and 8 bases from J, the gap between germline ends came to 22 bases. CDR3 coding DNA: TGTGCCAGCAGCCCCCCGGGGGGGGCGGTAAGAGAAAAACTGTTTTTT. Translation gives CASSPPGGAVREKLFF.

V and J are TRBV30 and TRBJ1-1; weak D call: TRBD1 (6 bases). V shed 2 bases and J shed 10 bases, with 11 bases lying between them. Germline V CDR1 and CDR2: GTSNPN, SVGIG (reference sequence). This CDR3 is built from 11 residues. CDR3 region: CAWSIRGRAFF. CDR3 DNA sequence: TGTGCCTGGAGTATCAGGGGAAGAGCTTTCTTT.

This clonotype has a count of ten or more. J is TRBJ1-2 and V is TRBV20-1, with D possibly matching TRBD1 (5 bases). Germline assignment: CDR1 DFQATT and CDR2 SNEGSKA (reference sequence). The CDR3 totals 14 residues. With 5 bases removed from V and 6 bases from J, the gap between germline ends came to 19 bases. The CDR3 spells CSAFGDLGPNGYTF. The CDR3 DNA is TGCAGTGCTTTCGGGGACCTGGGGCCTAATGGCTACACCTTC.

This clonotype was detected ten times or more. V gene TRBV28 combines with J gene TRBJ2-5; TRBD1 or TRBD2 may be the D gene (5 bases each). CDR1 and CDR2 from the germline V gene are MDHEN and SYDVKM. Trimming took 1 base from V and 5 from J, leaving 17 bases between them. The CDR3 covers 16 residues. The CDR3 sequence: CASSLSGQGRWETQYF. The CDR3 DNA sequence: TGTGCCAGCAGTTTATCGGGGCAGGGACGATGGGAGACCCAGTACTTC. Drawing the rest from reference TRBV28 and TRBJ2-5, the complete variable domain is DVKVTQSSRYLVKRTGEKVFLECVQDMDHENMFWYRQDPGLGLRLIYFSYDVKMKEKGDIPEGYSVSREKKERFSLILESASTNQTSMYLCASSLSGQGRWETQYFGPGTRLLVL.

The chain combines TRBV12-3 or TRBV12-4 with TRBJ1-2; weak D call: TRBD1 (6 bases). V was shortened by 4 bases and J by 10 bases, with 13 bases between the two germline ends. This CDR3 has 12 residues. This chain's CDR3 is CASSYFGGNYTF. Written as DNA, the CDR3 is TGTGCCAGCAGTTACTTTGGGGGCAACTACACCTTC.

The table lists this clonotype with many counts. The chain uses TRBV25-1 and TRBJ2-5; 8 nucleotides align to TRBD1. V was pared by 1 base and J by 6 bases, with 4 bases of the junction left unmatched. CDR1 MGHDK and CDR2 SYGVNS come from the germline V gene. This CDR3 region has 14 residues. The DNA of the CDR3 is TGTGCCAGCAGTGAATCAAGACAGGGGAAGACCCAGTACTTC. Amino acids: CASSESRQGKTQYF.

The V call is TRBV5-1, the J call TRBJ2-7; unclear D gene. The V and J ends lost 1 base and 0 bases respectively, with 8 bases between them. The CDR3 runs to 14 residues. Germline assignment: CDR1 SGHRS and CDR2 YFSETQ. The chain's CDR3 is CASSLQDGSYEQYF. CDR3 nucleotide sequence: TGCGCCAGCAGCTTGCAGGACGGCTCCTACGAGCAGTACTTC.